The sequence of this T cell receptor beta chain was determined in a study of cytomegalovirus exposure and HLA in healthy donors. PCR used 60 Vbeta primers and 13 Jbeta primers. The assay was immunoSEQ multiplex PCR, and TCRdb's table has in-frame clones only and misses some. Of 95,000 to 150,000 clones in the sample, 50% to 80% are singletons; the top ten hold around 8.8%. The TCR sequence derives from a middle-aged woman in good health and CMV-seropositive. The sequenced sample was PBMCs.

This CDR3 reads CASSPGSGNEKLFF. The CDR3 nucleotides are TGTGCCAGCAGTCCAGGGTCCGGTAATGAAAAACTGTTTTTT. The V gene is TRBV27, the J gene TRBJ1-4; D perhaps matches TRBD1 (5 bases). V lost 5 bases, J lost 4 bases, and 11 bases lay in between. The CDR3 loop spans 14 amino acids. From germline, CDR1 is MNHEY and CDR2 SMNVEV (reference sequence).